Sequencing of this T cell receptor beta chain was carried out in a study of blood T cells in healthy people across ages (dated by TCRdb to the mid-2010s). For the wider study: Template switching captured roughly one uniquely barcoded TCR beta cDNA molecule per two T cells in model experiments. To track age-related changes in TCR beta repertoire diversity, the study relied on deep sequencing normalized with unique cDNA molecular identifiers. The donors were split into four age groups: young (average approximately 16 years), middle-aged (around 37), aged (around 67) and long-lived (over 80). To avoid experimental bias, donors of different ages were spread randomly across the sequencing lanes. Using the same blood draw, the study looked at two additional independent replicas of 1 million unique cDNA reads for two donors, one aged 18 to 30 and the other aged 80 or older. Results and caveats for the whole study, not just this receptor: Compared with the aged group, the long-lived group had more naive CD4+ T cells, fewer expanded clones and increased TCR diversity, a pattern suggesting age selection. Estimates of total diversity based on one million sequenced T cells were considered lower bounds and underestimates. Conclusive comparison of naive and antigen-experienced compartments was prevented by the profiling of bulk unsorted PBMCs. Observed TCR beta diversity per million T cells fell roughly linearly with age, and a significant reduction was already apparent by age roughly 40. The percentage of naive T cells measured by flow cytometry correlated strongly with observed TCR beta diversity. Because the CMV infection status of the donors was unknown, age-related changes in expanded clonotypes may potentially have been confounded.

The CDR1 and CDR2 encoded by the germline V gene are MNHEY and SVGEGT. The cysteine opens and the phenylalanine closes a CDR3 of 15 amino acids. Just the 45-base CDR3 DNA is kept, in frame starting at base 1. This clonotype was seen more than once but under ten times. Its antigen remains unidentified. A read error may be the cause here, since a much bigger clone is one base away. The donors were around 39 Caucasian individuals from Russia, aged roughly 6 to 100 years, who were systemically healthy. Around 10 milliliters of peripheral blood were drawn from each donor into EDTA-treated Vacutainer tubes. Ficoll-Paque density-gradient centrifugation was used to isolate PBMCs, with at least 6 million obtained per sample. Trizol reagent was used to extract total RNA from PBMCs, with at least 5.5 micrograms per sample. Naive CD45RAhigh/CD27high T cell percentages were measured by flow cytometry on a PBMC aliquot from every donor.

Libraries were made using 5' RACE. The sequencing machine was an Illumina HiSeq 2500. A second PCR of roughly 7 to 11 cycles was performed with a sample-barcoded 5' primer and a J-beta primer mix. A unique molecular identifier was introduced onto each TCR beta cDNA molecule by a template-switch 5' adaptor carrying 12 random nucleotides. At least 3 million CDR3-containing paired-end reads were obtained from each sample. All of the RNA was converted into first-strand cDNA using the Mint cDNA synthesis kit, with a TRBC-specific oligonucleotide serving as the primer. After uracil-DNA glycosylase treatment, a first 18-cycle PCR used universal primers M1SS and BC2_uni_R on all cDNA. Concerning the study's data processing: Normalization of each sample was performed by random selection of 1 million high-quality reads, each carrying a distinct molecular identifier. Instead of being binned into consensus sequences, reads with shared molecular identifiers were discarded. MiTCR, run with a Q25 quality threshold and the strictest error-elimination algorithm, handled CDR3 identification, clonotype clustering and error correction. Lower-bound total TCR beta diversity was estimated with a nonparametric unseen species model using Euler transformation. TCRdb took the public reads, trimmed them with fastp at Q25, ran MiXCR for clone calling and kept in-frame beta chains. Rows are unified per CDR3 protein, each entry keeping the most common DNA and genes. The V and J calls were not made by the authors but by TCRdb's processing. This sample lists over a million distinct CDR3 sequences; around two fifths were detected once. Of the sample, less than 8% falls within the top ten clones.

The rearranged chain carries TRBV6-2 or TRBV6-3 and TRBJ1-1; the D gene is possibly TRBD1, with 6 bases matching. The sample consisted of blood. The source is a woman between 18 and 29 years old in good health. The DNA reads TGTGCCAGCAGTGCGTATGGGGGCAGGAACCCTGAAGCTTTCTTT. Its amino acids are CASSAYGGRNPEAFF.